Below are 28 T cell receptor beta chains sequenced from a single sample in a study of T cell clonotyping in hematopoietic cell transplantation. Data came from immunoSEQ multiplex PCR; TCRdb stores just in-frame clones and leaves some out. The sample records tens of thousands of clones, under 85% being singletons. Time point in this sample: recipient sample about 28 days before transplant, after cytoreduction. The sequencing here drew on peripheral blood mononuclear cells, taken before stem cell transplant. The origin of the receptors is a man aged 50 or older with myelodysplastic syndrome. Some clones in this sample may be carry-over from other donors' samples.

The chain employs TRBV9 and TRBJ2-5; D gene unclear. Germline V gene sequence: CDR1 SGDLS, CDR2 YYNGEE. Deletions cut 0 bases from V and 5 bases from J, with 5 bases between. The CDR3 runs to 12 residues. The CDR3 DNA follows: TGTGCCAGCAGCGTAGTTGGGGAGACCCAGTACTTC. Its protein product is CASSVVGETQYF. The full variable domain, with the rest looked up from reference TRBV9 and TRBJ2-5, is DSGVTQTPKHLITATGQRVTLRCSPRSGDLSVYWYQQSLDQGLQFLIQYYNGEERAKGNILERFSAQQFPDLHSELNLSSLELGDSALYFCASSVVGETQYFGPGTRLLVL.

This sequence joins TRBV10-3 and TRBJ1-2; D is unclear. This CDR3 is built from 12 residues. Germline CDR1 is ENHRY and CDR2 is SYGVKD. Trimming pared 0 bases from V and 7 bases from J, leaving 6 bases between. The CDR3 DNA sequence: TGTGCCATCAGTGAGTCATCGGGTGGCTACACCTTC. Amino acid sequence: CAISESSGGYTF.

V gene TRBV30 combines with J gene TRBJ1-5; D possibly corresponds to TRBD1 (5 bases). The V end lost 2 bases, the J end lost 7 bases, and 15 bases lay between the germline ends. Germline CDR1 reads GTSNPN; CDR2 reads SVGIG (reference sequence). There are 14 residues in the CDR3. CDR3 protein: CAWSFGQGGQPQHF. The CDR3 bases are TGTGCCTGGAGTTTCGGGCAGGGCGGCCAGCCCCAGCATTTT.

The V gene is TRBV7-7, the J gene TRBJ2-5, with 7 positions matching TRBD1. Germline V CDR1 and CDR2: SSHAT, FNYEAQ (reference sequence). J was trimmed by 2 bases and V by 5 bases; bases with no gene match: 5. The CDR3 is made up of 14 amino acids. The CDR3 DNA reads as TGTGCCAGCAGCCCGGGGACAGTACAAGAGACCCAGTACTTC. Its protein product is CASSPGTVQETQYF.

Written as DNA, the CDR3 is TGCGCCAGCAGGGGAGAGGGGGTCCGCGAGCAGTACTTC. This gives the protein CASRGEGVREQYF. The J gene is TRBJ2-7, the V gene TRBV4-1, with D perhaps matching TRBD1 (6 bases). The CDR3 loop spans 13 amino acids. CDR1 is MGHRA and CDR2 is YSYEKL in the germline V gene. Trimming stripped 6 bases from V and 6 bases from J, with 15 bases between.

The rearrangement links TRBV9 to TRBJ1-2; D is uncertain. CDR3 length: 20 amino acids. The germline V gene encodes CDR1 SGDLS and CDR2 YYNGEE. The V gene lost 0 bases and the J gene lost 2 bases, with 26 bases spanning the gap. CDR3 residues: CASSVGRGRTGEDKNYGYTF. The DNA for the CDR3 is TGTGCCAGCAGCGTAGGACGGGGTAGGACCGGGGAGGATAAGAACTATGGCTACACCTTC. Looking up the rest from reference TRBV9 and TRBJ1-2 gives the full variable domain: DSGVTQTPKHLITATGQRVTLRCSPRSGDLSVYWYQQSLDQGLQFLIQYYNGEERAKGNILERFSAQQFPDLHSELNLSSLELGDSALYFCASSVGRGRTGEDKNYGYTFGSGTRLTVV.

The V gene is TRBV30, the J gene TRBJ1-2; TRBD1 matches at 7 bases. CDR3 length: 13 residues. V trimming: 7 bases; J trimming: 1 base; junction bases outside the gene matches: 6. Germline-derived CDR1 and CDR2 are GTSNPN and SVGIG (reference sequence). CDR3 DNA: TGTGCCTCGTCACAGGGGCTTAACTATGGCTACACCTTC. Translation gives CASSQGLNYGYTF. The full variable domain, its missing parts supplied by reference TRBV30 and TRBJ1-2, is SQTIHQWPATLVQPVGSPLSLECTVEGTSNPNLYWYRQAAGRGLQLLFYSVGIGQISSEVPQNLSASRPQDRQFILSSKKLLLSDSGFYLCASSQGLNYGYTFGSGTRLTVV.

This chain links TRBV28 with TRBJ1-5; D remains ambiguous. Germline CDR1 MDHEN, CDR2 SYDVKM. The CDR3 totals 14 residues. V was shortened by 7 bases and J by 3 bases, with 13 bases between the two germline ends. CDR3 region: CASTPGLLNQPQHF. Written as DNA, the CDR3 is TGTGCCAGCACCCCAGGACTCCTCAATCAGCCCCAGCATTTT.

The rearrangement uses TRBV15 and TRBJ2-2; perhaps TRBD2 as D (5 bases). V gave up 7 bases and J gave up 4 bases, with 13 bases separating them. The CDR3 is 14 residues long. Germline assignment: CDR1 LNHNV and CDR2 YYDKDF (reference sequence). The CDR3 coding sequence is TGTGCCACCAACCAGAGGGCGGGCACCGGGGAGCTGTTTTTT. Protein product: CATNQRAGTGELFF.

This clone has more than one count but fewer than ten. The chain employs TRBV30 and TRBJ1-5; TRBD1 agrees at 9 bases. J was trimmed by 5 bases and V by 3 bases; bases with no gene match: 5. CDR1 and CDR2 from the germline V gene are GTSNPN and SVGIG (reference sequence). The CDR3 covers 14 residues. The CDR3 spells CAWSGTGRYQPQHF. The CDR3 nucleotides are TGTGCCTGGAGCGGGACAGGGAGGTATCAGCCCCAGCATTTT.

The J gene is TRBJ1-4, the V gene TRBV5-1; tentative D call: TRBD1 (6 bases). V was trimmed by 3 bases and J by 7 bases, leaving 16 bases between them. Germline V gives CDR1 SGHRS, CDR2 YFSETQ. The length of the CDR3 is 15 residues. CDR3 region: CASSYEGQGREKLFF. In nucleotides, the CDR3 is TGCGCCAGCAGCTACGAGGGTCAGGGGCGTGAAAAACTGTTTTTT.

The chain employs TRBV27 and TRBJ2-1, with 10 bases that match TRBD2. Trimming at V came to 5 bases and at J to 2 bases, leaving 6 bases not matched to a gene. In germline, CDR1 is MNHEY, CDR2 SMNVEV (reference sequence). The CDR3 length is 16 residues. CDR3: CASSPYLAGAYNEQFF. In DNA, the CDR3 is TGTGCCAGCAGTCCCTATCTAGCGGGAGCCTACAATGAGCAGTTCTTC.

The CDR3 region is CASRILAGGRTDTQYF. CDR3 coding DNA: TGTGCCAGCAGGATTCTAGCGGGGGGACGCACAGATACGCAGTATTTT. The chain links TRBV27 to TRBJ2-3; 11 bases map to TRBD2. V gave up 6 bases and J gave up 1 base; unmatched junction bases: 6. Germline loops: CDR1 MNHEY, CDR2 SMNVEV (reference sequence). The CDR3 is made up of 16 amino acids.

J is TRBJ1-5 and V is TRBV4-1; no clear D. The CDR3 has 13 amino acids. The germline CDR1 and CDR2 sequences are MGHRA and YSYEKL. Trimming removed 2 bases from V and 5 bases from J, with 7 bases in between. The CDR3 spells CASSQTFDQPQHF. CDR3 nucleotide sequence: TGCGCCAGCAGCCAAACTTTCGATCAGCCCCAGCATTTT.

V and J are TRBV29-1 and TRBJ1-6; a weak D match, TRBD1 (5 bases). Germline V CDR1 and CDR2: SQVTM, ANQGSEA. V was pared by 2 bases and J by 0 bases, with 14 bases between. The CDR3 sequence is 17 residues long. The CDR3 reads CSVETHNRSSYNSPLHF. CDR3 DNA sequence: TGCAGCGTTGAAACCCACAACAGGAGCTCCTATAATTCACCCCTCCACTTT.

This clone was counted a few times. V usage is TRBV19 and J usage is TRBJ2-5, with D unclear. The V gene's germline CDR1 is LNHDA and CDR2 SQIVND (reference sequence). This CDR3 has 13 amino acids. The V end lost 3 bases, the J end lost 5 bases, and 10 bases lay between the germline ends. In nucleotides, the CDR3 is TGTGCCAGTAGTATCGGTGGTTATGAGACCCAGTACTTC. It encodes CASSIGGYETQYF.

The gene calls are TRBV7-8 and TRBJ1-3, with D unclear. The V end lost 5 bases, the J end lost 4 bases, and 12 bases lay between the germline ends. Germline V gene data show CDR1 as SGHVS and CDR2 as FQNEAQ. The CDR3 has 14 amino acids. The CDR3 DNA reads TGTGCCAGCAGCCAAACCCGGACGGGAAACACCATATATTTT. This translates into CASSQTRTGNTIYF.

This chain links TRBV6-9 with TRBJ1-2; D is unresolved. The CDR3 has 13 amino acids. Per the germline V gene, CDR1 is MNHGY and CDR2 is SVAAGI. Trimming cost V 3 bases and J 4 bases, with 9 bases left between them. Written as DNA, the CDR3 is TGTGCCAGCAGTTACGGCAGAACCTATGGCTACACCTTC. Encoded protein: CASSYGRTYGYTF.

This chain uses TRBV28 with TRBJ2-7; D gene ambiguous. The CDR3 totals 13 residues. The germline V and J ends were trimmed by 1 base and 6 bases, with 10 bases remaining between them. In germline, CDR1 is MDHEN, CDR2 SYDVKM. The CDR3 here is CASSLLAPSEQYF. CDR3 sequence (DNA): TGTGCCAGCAGTTTATTGGCCCCGTCCGAGCAGTACTTC.

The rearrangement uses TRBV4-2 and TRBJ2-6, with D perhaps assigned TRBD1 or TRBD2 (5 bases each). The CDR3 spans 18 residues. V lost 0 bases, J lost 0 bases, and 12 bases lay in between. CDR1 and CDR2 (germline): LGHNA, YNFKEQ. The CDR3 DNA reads TGTGCCAGCAGCCAAGAGGGGGTACGGGGCTCTGGGGCCAACGTCCTGACTTTC. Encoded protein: CASSQEGVRGSGANVLTF.

CDR3 sequence (DNA): TGCAGCGTTCGTCCGACAGGGGGCGAGCAGTACTTC. The encoded protein is CSVRPTGGEQYF. This sequence joins TRBV29-1 and TRBJ2-7; TRBD1 aligns across 9 bases. Germline V gene data show CDR1 as SQVTM and CDR2 as ANQGSEA. This CDR3 has 12 residues. V was pared by 5 bases and J by 6 bases, with 5 bases of the junction left unmatched.

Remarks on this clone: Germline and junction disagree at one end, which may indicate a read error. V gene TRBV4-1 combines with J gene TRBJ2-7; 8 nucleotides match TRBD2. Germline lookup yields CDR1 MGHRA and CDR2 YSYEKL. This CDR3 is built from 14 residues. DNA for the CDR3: TGCGCCAGCAGCCACGGACTAGCCAACTACGGGCAGTACTTC. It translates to CASSHGLANYGQYF.

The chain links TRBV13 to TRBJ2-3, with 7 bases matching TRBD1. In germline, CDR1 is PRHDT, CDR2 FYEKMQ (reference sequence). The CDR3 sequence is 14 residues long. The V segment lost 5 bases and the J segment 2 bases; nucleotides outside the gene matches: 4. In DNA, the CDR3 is TGTGCCAGCAGCCCAGGGACAGCCACAGATACGCAGTATTTT. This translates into CASSPGTATDTQYF.

In nucleotides, the CDR3 is TGTGCCAGCACGGCGGGAAATGGAAATGAGCAGTTCTTC. Encoded protein: CASTAGNGNEQFF. The J gene is TRBJ2-1, the V gene TRBV28, with a weak D call TRBD2 (6 bases). Trimming took 7 bases from V and 7 from J, leaving 14 bases between them. In germline, CDR1 is MDHEN, CDR2 SYDVKM. The CDR3 is made up of 13 amino acids. The full variable domain, rest sourced from reference TRBV28 and TRBJ2-1, is DVKVTQSSRYLVKRTGEKVFLECVQDMDHENMFWYRQDPGLGLRLIYFSYDVKMKEKGDIPEGYSVSREKKERFSLILESASTNQTSMYLCASTAGNGNEQFFGPGTRLTVL.

This CDR3 is CASSERTGFNTQYF. CDR3 coding DNA: TGTGCCAGCAGTGAGAGGACAGGGTTTAATACGCAGTATTTT. V is TRBV2 and J is TRBJ2-3; 8 nucleotides match TRBD1. The CDR3 spans 14 residues. Trimming cost V 3 bases and J 7 bases; bases outside gene matches: 6. Germline V gene lookup returns CDR1 SNHLY and CDR2 FYNNEI.

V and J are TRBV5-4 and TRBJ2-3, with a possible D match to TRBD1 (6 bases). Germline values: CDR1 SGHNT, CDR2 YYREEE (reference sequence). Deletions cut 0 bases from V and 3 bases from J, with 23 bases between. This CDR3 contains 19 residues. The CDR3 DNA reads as TGTGCCAGCAGCTTGGCAGGGGCTAGCCGGAGGCCATCGACAGATACGCAGTATTTT. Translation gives CASSLAGASRRPSTDTQYF.

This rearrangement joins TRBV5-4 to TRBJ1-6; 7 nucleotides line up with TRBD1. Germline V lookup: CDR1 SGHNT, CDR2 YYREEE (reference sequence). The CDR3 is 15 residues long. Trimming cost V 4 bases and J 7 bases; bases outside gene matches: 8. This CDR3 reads CASSTKTGENSPLHF. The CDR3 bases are TGTGCCAGCAGCACAAAAACAGGGGAGAATTCACCCCTCCACTTT.

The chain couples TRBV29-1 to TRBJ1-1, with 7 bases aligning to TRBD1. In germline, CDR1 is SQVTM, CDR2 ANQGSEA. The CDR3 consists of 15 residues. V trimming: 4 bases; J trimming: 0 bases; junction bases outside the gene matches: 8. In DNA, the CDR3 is TGCAGCGTTGCTTCCGGGACAGAAATGAACACTGAAGCTTTCTTT. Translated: CSVASGTEMNTEAFF.